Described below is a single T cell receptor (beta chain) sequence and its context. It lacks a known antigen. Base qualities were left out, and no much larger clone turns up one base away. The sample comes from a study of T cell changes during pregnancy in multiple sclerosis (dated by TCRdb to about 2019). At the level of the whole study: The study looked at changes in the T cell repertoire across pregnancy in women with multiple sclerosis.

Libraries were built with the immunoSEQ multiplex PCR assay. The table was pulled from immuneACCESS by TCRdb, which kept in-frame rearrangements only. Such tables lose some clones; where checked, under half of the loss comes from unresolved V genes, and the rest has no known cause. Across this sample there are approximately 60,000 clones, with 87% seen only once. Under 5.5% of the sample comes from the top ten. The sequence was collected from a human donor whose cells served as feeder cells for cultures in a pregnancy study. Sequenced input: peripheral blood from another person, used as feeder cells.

CDR3 loop: CASSISTGKPSPLHF. The base sequence is TGTGCCAGCAGCATATCGACAGGGAAGCCCTCACCCCTCCACTTT. Rearrangement joined TRBV7-2 to TRBJ1-6; 7 central bases correspond to TRBD1. CDR1 and CDR2 are drawn from the germline V gene: SGHTA, FQGNSA. For this chain, trimming is 5 bases at the V end and 10 bases at the J end, and the number of junction bases without a gene match is 11. Reading from cysteine to phenylalanine, the CDR3 counts 15 amino acids. The sequence is cut down to CDR3 DNA, 45 bases in frame from base 1.